Following are 19 T cell receptor beta chains from one sample sequenced in a study of blood T cell repertoires in COVID-19 (dated by TCRdb to about 2020). The library was obtained by the immunoSEQ multiplex PCR assay. Here the immuneACCESS table is served through TCRdb, limited to in-frame sequences with V and J called. Missing clones are a known gap in these copies; in checked studies unresolved V genes cover under half, and the rest lacks a known reason. Counted in this sample were 250,000 to 350,000 clones; 85% of them appeared once. The ten largest clonotypes hold about 2.5% of the sample. Sequences were obtained from PBMCs or T cells enriched from blood (not recorded which). The receptors were gathered from a woman aged 45-59 years who had recovered from COVID-19.

This clone was detected a few times. The rearrangement uses TRBV28 and TRBJ1-5, with a possible D match to TRBD1 (5 bases). The V and J ends lost 7 bases and 7 bases respectively, with 14 bases between them. Looked up from germline, CDR1 is MDHEN and CDR2 is SYDVKM. The CDR3 spans 13 residues. DNA for the CDR3: TGTGCCAGCACCTTACCAGGGTTCCAGCCCCAGCATTTT. Its translation is CASTLPGFQPQHF.

The rearrangement links TRBV27 to TRBJ2-2; no firm D call. Deletions cut 4 bases from V and 5 bases from J, with 8 bases between. The germline V gene encodes CDR1 MNHEY and CDR2 SMNVEV (reference sequence). The length of the CDR3 is 13 residues. The chain's CDR3 is CASSSTETGELFF. DNA for the CDR3: TGTGCCAGCAGTTCTACAGAGACCGGGGAGCTGTTTTTT.

This chain links TRBV9 with TRBJ2-1, with D possibly being TRBD1 (6 bases). The length of the CDR3 is 15 residues. From germline, CDR1 is SGDLS and CDR2 YYNGEE. The V end was cut by 3 bases, the J end by 4 bases, with 14 bases between. The CDR3 sequence is CASSDFRGGYNEQFF. DNA for the CDR3: TGTGCCAGCAGCGACTTCCGAGGGGGATACAATGAGCAGTTCTTC.

V is TRBV10-3 and J is TRBJ2-1; 11 bases are shared with TRBD2. After removal of 6 bases from V and 10 bases from J, the junction contained 2 bases not matched to a gene. CDR3 length: 12 amino acids. Germline V gene lookup returns CDR1 ENHRY and CDR2 SYGVKD. The CDR3 protein is CAISGTSGEQFF. Written as DNA, the CDR3 is TGTGCCATCAGCGGGACTAGCGGCGAGCAGTTCTTC.

The J gene is TRBJ1-2, the V gene TRBV29-1; 8 nucleotides match TRBD1. The CDR3 has 13 residues. The junction had 4 bases not matched to a gene; V was cut back by 4 bases and J by 3 bases. Germline values: CDR1 SQVTM, CDR2 ANQGSEA. CDR3 sequence: CSVAGQGHYGYTF. The CDR3 coding sequence is TGCAGCGTTGCTGGACAGGGCCACTATGGCTACACCTTC.

The CDR3 is CAGTGASTGELFF. The CDR3 DNA reads as TGTGCTGGGACAGGGGCCAGCACCGGGGAGCTGTTTTTT. V usage is TRBV24-1 and J usage is TRBJ2-2; 10 nucleotides agree with TRBD1. Germline-derived CDR1 and CDR2 are KGHDR and SFDVKD. The CDR3 covers 13 residues.

This sequence joins TRBV2 and TRBJ1-2, with D maybe TRBD1 (6 bases). The V gene's germline CDR1 is SNHLY and CDR2 FYNNEI. The CDR3 loop spans 14 amino acids. V was cut by 6 bases and J by 7 bases, with 18 bases left in between. CDR3 protein: CASRADSPSSGYTF. Here the CDR3 DNA reads TGTGCCAGCAGAGCGGACAGCCCGTCAAGTGGCTACACCTTC. Based on the CDR3 plus reference TRBV2 and TRBJ1-2, the full variable domain is EPEVTQTPSHQVTQMGQEVILRCVPISNHLYFYWYRQILGQKVEFLVSFYNNEISEKSEIFDDQFSVERPDGSNFTLKIRSTKLEDSAMYFCASRADSPSSGYTFGSGTRLTVV.

The chain uses TRBV7-2 and TRBJ2-5; 9 bases are a match to TRBD2. J lost 5 bases, V lost 6 bases, and 16 bases had no gene match. CDR3 length: 17 residues. Per germline, CDR1 SGHTA and CDR2 FQGNSA. This CDR3 is CASSSVVRGRALETQYF. The CDR3 DNA reads as TGTGCCAGCAGTTCCGTGGTTCGCGGGAGGGCCCTTGAGACCCAGTACTTC. Variable domain in full (rest from reference TRBV7-2 and TRBJ2-5): GAGVSQSPSNKVTEKGKDVELRCDPISGHTALYWYRQSLGQGLEFLIYFQGNSAPDKSGLPSDRFSAERTGGSVSTLTIQRTQQEDSAVYLCASSSVVRGRALETQYFGPGTRLLVL.

The chain couples TRBV3-1 (or the pseudogene TRBV3-2) to TRBJ1-1; 9 nucleotides align to TRBD1. Germline V gene data show CDR1 as LGHDT and CDR2 as YNNKEL (reference sequence). Losses at the gene ends were 4 bases for V and 1 base for J; bases not matched to a gene: 7. This CDR3 contains 16 residues. CDR3 region: CASSLRDRASNTEAFF. CDR3 DNA sequence: TGTGCCAGCAGCCTCAGGGACAGGGCATCGAACACTGAAGCTTTCTTT.

The chain couples TRBV18 to TRBJ1-1, with 12 nucleotides matching TRBD1. J lost 5 bases, V lost 1 base, and 5 bases had no gene match. This CDR3 contains 16 residues. Germline CDR1 KGHSH, CDR2 LQKENI. Here the CDR3 reads CASSPLGQGARTEAFF. The CDR3 coding sequence is TGTGCCAGCTCACCACTGGGACAGGGGGCGAGGACTGAAGCTTTCTTT.

This chain links TRBV6-1 with TRBJ2-7; D perhaps matches TRBD2 (5 bases). Per germline, CDR1 MNHNS and CDR2 SASEGT. V lost 2 bases and J lost 2, with 16 bases in between. This CDR3 is built from 16 residues. The CDR3: CASSEFTQAVAYEQYF. The CDR3 coding sequence is TGTGCCAGCAGTGAATTTACACAAGCGGTGGCCTACGAGCAGTACTTC.

The chain combines TRBV9 with TRBJ1-2, with TRBD1 matching 7 bases. CDR1 and CDR2 (germline): SGDLS, YYNGEE. After removal of 7 bases from V and 7 bases from J, the junction contained 7 bases not matched to a gene. This CDR3 is built from 12 residues. The DNA for the CDR3 is TGTGCCAGCGTCGGGACAGATGTTGGCTACACCTTC. Translating it yields CASVGTDVGYTF.

V usage is TRBV19 and J usage is TRBJ2-1, with 8 nucleotides matching TRBD2. This CDR3 spans 17 amino acids. V shed 6 bases and J 0 bases; nucleotides not matched to a gene: 10. CDR1 and CDR2 (germline): LNHDA, SQIVND (reference sequence). The CDR3 sequence is CASRSHHSGSSYNEQFF. CDR3 coding DNA: TGTGCCAGTAGGTCCCATCACAGCGGGAGCTCCTACAATGAGCAGTTCTTC.

The gene calls are TRBV3-1 (or the pseudogene TRBV3-2) and TRBJ2-5; TRBD2 matches 9 bases. The CDR3 length is 16 residues. Germline V gene data show CDR1 as LGHDT and CDR2 as YNNKEL (reference sequence). With 1 base clipped from V and 5 bases from J, the junction kept 8 bases outside the gene matches. CDR3 in DNA: TGTGCCAGCAGCCAAGGAGGCGGGGGGGCCTTGGAGACCCAGTACTTC. Residues: CASSQGGGGALETQYF.

This clone has only a few counts. This rearrangement joins TRBV5-1 to TRBJ1-1; the D is unclear. CDR1 is SGHRS, CDR2 YFSETQ, per germline. The CDR3 totals 14 residues. With 7 bases removed from V and 1 base from J, the gap between germline ends came to 14 bases. In DNA form, the CDR3 reads TGCGCCAGCGGGTTCACGGGGAGGAACACTGAAGCTTTCTTT. Translated, it gives CASGFTGRNTEAFF.

The chain joins TRBV28 to TRBJ1-2, with 11 nucleotides matching TRBD1. Germline assignment: CDR1 MDHEN and CDR2 SYDVKM. This CDR3 region has 15 residues. Trimming cost V 5 bases and J 5 bases; bases outside gene matches: 7. CDR3 in amino acids: CASSPGGQGAYGYTF. CDR3 in DNA: TGTGCCAGCAGTCCGGGCGGACAGGGGGCTTATGGCTACACCTTC.

This chain links TRBV3-1 (or the pseudogene TRBV3-2) with TRBJ1-2, with D perhaps TRBD1 (5 bases). The V gene lost 11 bases and the J gene lost 1 base, with 14 bases spanning the gap. Germline loops: CDR1 LGHDT, CDR2 YNNKEL (reference sequence). The CDR3 is 13 amino acids. The chain's CDR3 is CAGAGPGNYGYTF. The CDR3 coding sequence is TGTGCCGGCGCGGGGCCGGGTAACTATGGCTACACCTTC.

The chain is built from TRBV18 and TRBJ1-2, with 11 bases that match TRBD1. The germline CDR1 and CDR2 sequences are KGHSH and LQKENI. J gave up 8 bases and V 6 bases, and 5 bases lay outside the gene matches. This CDR3 spans 13 amino acids. CDR3 in DNA: TGTGCCAGCTCTAGGACAGGGGGCGACGGCTACACCTTC. Protein product: CASSRTGGDGYTF. The whole variable domain, filled in from reference TRBV18 and TRBJ1-2, reads NAGVMQNPRHLVRRRGQEARLRCSPMKGHSHVYWYRQLPEEGLKFMVYLQKENIIDESGMPKERFSAEFPKEGPSILRIQQVVRGDSAAYFCASSRTGGDGYTFGSGTRLTVV.

The chain links TRBV6-5 to TRBJ2-7; D may be TRBD1 (5 bases). This CDR3 is built from 15 residues. CDR1 MNHEY and CDR2 SVGAGI come from the germline V gene. V was shortened by 6 bases and J by 2 bases, with 17 bases between the two germline ends. In DNA, the CDR3 is TGTGCCAGCAGCCGTGAGGCGACAGCTCCCTACGAGCAGTACTTC. Translating it yields CASSREATAPYEQYF.